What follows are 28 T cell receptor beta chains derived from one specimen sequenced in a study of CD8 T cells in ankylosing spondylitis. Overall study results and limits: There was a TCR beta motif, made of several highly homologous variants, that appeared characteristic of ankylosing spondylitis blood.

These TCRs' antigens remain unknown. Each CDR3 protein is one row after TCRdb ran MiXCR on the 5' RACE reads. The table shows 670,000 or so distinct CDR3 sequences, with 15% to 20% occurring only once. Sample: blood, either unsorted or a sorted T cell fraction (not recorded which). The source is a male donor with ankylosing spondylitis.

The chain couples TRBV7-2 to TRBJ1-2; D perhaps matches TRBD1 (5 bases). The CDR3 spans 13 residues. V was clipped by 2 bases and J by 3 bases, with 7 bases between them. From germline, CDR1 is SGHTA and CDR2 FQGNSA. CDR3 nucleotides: TGTGCCAGCAGCTTACGACAGCACTATGGCTACACCTTC. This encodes CASSLRQHYGYTF.

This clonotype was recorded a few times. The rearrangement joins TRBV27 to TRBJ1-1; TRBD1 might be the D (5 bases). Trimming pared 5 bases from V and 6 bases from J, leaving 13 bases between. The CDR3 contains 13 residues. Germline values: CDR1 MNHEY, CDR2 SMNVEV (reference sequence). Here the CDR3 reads CASSPPGVPEAFF. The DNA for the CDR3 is TGTGCCAGCAGTCCCCCGGGGGTCCCTGAAGCTTTCTTT.

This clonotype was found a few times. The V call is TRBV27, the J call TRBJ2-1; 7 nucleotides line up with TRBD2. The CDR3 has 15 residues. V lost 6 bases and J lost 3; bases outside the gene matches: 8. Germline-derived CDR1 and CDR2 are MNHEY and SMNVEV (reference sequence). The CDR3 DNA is TGTGCCAGCAGGCCAGAAGCGGGAAGCTACAATGAGCAGTTCTTC. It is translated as CASRPEAGSYNEQFF.

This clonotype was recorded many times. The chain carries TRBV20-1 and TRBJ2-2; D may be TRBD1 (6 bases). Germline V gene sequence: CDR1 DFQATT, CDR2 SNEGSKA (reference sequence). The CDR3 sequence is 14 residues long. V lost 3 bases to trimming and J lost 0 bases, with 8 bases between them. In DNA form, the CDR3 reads TGCAGTGCTAGGTGGACAGCGAACACCGGGGAGCTGTTTTTT. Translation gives CSARWTANTGELFF.

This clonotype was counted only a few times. The CDR3 coding sequence is TGTGCCATCAGTGGCCGGACAGGGACATTCGACGAGCAGTACTTC. It yields the protein CAISGRTGTFDEQYF. The rearrangement joins TRBV10-3 to TRBJ2-7; 8 positions match TRBD1. The ends lost 4 bases at V and 5 bases at J; junction bases unmatched: 10. From germline, CDR1 is ENHRY and CDR2 SYGVKD. This CDR3 is built from 15 residues.

The CDR3 nucleotides read TGTGCCAGCAGCTTTGATCCAGGGGGGAATTCACCCCTCCACTTT. This codes for CASSFDPGGNSPLHF. The chain uses TRBV11-2 and TRBJ1-6; TRBD1 matches 7 bases. From germline, CDR1 is SGHAT and CDR2 FQNNGV. The junction had 6 bases not matched to a gene; V was cut back by 3 bases and J by 7 bases. The CDR3 loop spans 15 amino acids.

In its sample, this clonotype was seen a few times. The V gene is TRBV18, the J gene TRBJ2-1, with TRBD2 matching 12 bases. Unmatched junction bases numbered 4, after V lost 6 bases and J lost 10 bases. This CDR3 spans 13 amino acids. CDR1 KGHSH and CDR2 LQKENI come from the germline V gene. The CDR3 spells CASSQGLAGEQFF. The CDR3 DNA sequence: TGTGCCAGCTCGCAAGGACTAGCGGGAGAGCAGTTCTTC.

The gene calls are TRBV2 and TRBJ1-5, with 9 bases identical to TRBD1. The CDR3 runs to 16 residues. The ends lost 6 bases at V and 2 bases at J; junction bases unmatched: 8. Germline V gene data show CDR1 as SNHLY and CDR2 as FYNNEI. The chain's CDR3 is CASRAGTGRRNQPQHF. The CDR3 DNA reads TGTGCCAGCAGAGCCGGGACAGGGCGGCGCAATCAGCCCCAGCATTTT.

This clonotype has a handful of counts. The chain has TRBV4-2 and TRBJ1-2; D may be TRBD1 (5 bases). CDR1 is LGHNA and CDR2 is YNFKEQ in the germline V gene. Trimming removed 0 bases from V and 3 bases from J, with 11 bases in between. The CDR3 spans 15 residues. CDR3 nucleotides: TGTGCCAGCAGCCAAGAGGCGCCGGGGGACTATGGCTACACCTTC. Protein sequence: CASSQEAPGDYGYTF.

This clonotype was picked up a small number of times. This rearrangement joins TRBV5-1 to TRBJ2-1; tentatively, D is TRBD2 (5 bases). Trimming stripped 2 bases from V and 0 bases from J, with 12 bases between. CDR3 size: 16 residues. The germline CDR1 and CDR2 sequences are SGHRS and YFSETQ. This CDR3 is CASSFEGVSSYNEQFF. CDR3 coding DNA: TGCGCCAGCAGCTTCGAGGGAGTCAGCTCCTACAATGAGCAGTTCTTC.

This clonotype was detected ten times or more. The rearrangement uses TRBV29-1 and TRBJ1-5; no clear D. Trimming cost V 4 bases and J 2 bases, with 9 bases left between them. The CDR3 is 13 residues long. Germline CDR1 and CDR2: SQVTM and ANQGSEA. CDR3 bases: TGCAGCGTTGTCCCGGACGGCAATCAGCCCCAGCATTTT. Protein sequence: CSVVPDGNQPQHF.

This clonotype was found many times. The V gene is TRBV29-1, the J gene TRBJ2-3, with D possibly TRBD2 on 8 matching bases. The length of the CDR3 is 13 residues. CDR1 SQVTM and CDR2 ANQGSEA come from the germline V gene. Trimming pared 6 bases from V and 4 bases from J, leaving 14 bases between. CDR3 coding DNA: TGCAGCGTGGGGACAGCGGGGGCAGATACGCAGTATTTT. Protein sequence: CSVGTAGADTQYF.

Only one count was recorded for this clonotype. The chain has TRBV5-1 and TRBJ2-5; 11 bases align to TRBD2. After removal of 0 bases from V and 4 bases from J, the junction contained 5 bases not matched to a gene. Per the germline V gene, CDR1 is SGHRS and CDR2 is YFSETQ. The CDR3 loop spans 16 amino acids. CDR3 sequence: CASSLGVLAGGETQYF. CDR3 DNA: TGCGCCAGCAGCTTGGGAGTTCTAGCGGGGGGAGAGACCCAGTACTTC.

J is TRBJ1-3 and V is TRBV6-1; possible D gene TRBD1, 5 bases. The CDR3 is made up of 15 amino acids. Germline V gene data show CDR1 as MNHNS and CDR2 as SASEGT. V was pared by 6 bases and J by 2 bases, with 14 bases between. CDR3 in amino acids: CASSPGLAPGNTIYF. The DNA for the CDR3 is TGTGCCAGCAGCCCGGGACTTGCCCCTGGAAACACCATATATTTT.

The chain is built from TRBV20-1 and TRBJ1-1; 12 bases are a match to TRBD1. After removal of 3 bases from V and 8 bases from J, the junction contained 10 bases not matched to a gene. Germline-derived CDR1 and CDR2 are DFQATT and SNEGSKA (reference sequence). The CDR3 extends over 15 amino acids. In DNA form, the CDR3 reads TGCAGTGCTAGGGACCGGGACAGGGGGCGAGGAGAAGCTTTCTTT. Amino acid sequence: CSARDRDRGRGEAFF.

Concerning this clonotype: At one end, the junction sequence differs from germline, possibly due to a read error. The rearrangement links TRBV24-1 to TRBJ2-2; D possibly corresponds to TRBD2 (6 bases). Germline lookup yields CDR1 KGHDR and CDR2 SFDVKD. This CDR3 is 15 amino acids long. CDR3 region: CATSVGQTFTGEVFF. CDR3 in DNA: TGTGCCACCAGTGTAGGGCAGACCTTCACCGGGGAGGTGTTTTTT.

The CDR3 DNA reads TGTGCCAGCAGCATCCCAGCGAACACTGAAGCTTTCTTT. It is translated as CASSIPANTEAFF. The gene calls are TRBV5-6 and TRBJ1-1; no firm D call. The CDR3 loop spans 13 amino acids. Germline CDR1 SGHDT, CDR2 YYEEEE. V was trimmed by 4 bases and J by 1 base, leaving 8 bases between them. Full variable domain (rest looked up from reference TRBV5-6 and TRBJ1-1): DAGVTQSPTHLIKTRGQQVTLRCSPKSGHDTVSWYQQALGQGPQFIFQYYEEEERQRGNFPDRFSGHQFPNYSSELNVNALLLGDSALYLCASSIPANTEAFFGQGTRLTVV.

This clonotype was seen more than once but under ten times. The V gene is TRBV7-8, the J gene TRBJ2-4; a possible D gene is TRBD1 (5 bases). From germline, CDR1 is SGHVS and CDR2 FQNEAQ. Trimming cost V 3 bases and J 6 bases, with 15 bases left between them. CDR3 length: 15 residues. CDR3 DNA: TGTGCCAGCAGCTTTTCCCAGGGTTGGAGAAACATTCAGTACTTC. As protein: CASSFSQGWRNIQYF.

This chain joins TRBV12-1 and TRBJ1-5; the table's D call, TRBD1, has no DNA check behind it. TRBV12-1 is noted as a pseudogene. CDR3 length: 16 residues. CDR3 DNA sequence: TGTGCCAGCAGCATTCACGGGACAGGTAGCAATCAGCCCCAGCATTTT. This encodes CASSIHGTGSNQPQHF.

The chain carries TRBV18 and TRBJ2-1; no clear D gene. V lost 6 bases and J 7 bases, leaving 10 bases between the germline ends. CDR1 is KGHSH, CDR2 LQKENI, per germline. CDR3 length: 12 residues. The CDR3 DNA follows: TGTGCCAGCTCTCGGGTCGGGAATGAGCAGTTCTTC. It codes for CASSRVGNEQFF.

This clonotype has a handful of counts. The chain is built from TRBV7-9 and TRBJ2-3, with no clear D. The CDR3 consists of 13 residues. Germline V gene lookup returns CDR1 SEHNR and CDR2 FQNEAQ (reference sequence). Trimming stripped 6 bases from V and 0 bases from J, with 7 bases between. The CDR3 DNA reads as TGTGCCAGCAGTAAGAGTAGCACAGATACGCAGTATTTT. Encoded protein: CASSKSSTDTQYF.

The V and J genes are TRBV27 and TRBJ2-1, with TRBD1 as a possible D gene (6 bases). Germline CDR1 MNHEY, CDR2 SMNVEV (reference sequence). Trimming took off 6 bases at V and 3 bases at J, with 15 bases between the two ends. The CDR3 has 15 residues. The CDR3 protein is CASRVGQGNYNEQFF. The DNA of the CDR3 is TGTGCCAGCAGGGTAGGCCAGGGGAACTACAATGAGCAGTTCTTC.

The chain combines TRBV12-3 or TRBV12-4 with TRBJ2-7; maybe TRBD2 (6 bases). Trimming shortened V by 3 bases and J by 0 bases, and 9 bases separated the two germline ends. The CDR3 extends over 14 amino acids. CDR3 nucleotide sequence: TGTGCCAGCAGTTTTTACGGGAGCTCCTACGAGCAGTACTTC. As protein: CASSFYGSSYEQYF.

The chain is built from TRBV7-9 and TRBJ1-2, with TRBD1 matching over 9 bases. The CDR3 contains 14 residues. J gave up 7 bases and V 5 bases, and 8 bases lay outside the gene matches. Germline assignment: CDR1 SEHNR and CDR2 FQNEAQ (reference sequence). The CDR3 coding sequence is TGTGCCAGCAGCATTCCAGGACAGGGGACTGGCTACACCTTC. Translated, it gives CASSIPGQGTGYTF.

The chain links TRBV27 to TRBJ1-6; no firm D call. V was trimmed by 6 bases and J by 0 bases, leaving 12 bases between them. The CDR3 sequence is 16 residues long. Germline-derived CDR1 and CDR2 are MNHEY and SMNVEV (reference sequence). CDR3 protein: CASRRTLSSYNSPLHF. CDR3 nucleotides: TGTGCCAGCAGACGGACTCTAAGCTCCTATAATTCACCCCTCCACTTT.

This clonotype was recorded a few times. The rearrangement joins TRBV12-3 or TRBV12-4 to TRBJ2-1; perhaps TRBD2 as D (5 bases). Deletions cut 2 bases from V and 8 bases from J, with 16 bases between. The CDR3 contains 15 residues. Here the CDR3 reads CASSLSPPSIYEQFF. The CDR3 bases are TGTGCCAGCAGTTTAAGTCCCCCTAGCATCTATGAGCAGTTCTTC.

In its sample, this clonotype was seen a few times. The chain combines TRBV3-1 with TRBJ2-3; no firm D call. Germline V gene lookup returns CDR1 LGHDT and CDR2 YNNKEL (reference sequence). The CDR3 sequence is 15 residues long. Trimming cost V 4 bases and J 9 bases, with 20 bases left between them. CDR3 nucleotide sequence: TGTGCCAGCAGCCCGGACCGAAGAGTCGCGGAAACGCAGTATTTT. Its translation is CASSPDRRVAETQYF.

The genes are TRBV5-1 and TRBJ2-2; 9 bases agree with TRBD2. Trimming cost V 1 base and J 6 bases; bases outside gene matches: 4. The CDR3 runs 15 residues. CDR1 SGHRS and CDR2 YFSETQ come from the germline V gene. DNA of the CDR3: TGCGCCAGCAGCTTGATTAGCGGGAGCTCCGGGGAGCTGTTTTTT. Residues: CASSLISGSSGELFF.